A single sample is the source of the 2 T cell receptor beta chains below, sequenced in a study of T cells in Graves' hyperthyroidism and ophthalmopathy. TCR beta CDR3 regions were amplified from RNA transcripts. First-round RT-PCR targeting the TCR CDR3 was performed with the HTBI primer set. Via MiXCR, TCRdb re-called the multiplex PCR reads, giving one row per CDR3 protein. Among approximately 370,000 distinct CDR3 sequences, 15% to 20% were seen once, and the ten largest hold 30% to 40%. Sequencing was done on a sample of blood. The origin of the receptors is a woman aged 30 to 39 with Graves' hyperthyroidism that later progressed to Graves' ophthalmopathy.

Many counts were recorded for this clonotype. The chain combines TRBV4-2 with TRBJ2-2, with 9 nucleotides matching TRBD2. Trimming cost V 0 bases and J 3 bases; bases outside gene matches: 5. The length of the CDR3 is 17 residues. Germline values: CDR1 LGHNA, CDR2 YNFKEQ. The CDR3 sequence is CASSQERSGRYTGELFF. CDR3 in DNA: TGTGCCAGCAGCCAAGAAAGAAGCGGGAGGTACACCGGGGAGCTGTTTTTT.

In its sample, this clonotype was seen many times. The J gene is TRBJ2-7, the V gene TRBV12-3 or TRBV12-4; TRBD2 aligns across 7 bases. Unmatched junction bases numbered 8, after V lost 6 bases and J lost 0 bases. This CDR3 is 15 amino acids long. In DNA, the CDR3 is TGTGCCAGCAGCCCTTCTAGCGGTCCCTCCTACGAGCAGTACTTC. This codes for CASSPSSGPSYEQYF.